This T cell receptor beta chain is drawn from a study of T cell changes during pregnancy in multiple sclerosis (dated by TCRdb to between 2018 and 2021). Turning to the overall study: Changes in the T cell repertoire over the course of pregnancy were examined in this study in women with multiple sclerosis.

Receptor libraries were prepared by the immunoSEQ multiplex PCR assay. Held by TCRdb, this immuneACCESS table contains in-frame sequences only and omits some clones. Under half of the omission traces to an unresolved V gene where checked; the cause of the rest is unknown. The sample table contains over 50,000 clones; only one count was recorded for 93% of them. 1.5% to 2% of the sample is held by the ten biggest clonotypes. From the cysteine through the phenylalanine, the CDR3 covers 15 amino acids. Left in the record is the CDR3 DNA by itself, 45 bases read in frame from the first base. CDR1 and CDR2, per the germline V gene, are LGHNA and YSLEER. Trimming costs V 4 bases and J 7 bases, and their ends lie 20 bases apart. For this clone: Its antigen is not yet known. Base-call qualities are not available, and no considerably larger clone is one nucleotide away.

The specimen comprised peripheral blood, sampled in the second trimester of pregnancy. Recombination linked TRBV4-3 to TRBJ2-7, and the D gene may be TRBD2, 6 bases matching. The clonotype comes from a female donor with multiple sclerosis, enrolled in a pregnancy study. The DNA is TGCGCCAGCAGCCTTAACGGAGGGGCAGCTATAGAGCAGTACTTC. Its protein product is CASSLNGGAAIEQYF.